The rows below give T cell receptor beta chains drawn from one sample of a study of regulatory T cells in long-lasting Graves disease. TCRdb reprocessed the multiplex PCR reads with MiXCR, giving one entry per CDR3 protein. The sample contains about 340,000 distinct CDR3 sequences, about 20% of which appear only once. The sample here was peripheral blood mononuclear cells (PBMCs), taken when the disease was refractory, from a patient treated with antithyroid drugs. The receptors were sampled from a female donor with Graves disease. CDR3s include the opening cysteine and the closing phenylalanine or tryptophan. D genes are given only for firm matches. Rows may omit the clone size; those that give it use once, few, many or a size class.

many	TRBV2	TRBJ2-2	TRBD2	TGTGCCAGCGCAGTTAGCGGGCAGAACACCGGGGAGCTGTTTTTT	CASAVSGQNTGELFF
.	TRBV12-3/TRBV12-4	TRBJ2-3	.	TGTGCCAGCAGTTTACTCAGCACAGATACGCAGTATTTT	CASSLLSTDTQYF
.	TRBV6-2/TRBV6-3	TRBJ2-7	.	TGTGCCAGCAGTTACGTCCGGGGGGAGCAGTACTTC	CASSYVRGEQYF
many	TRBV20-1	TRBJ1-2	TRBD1	TGCAGTGCTAGAGATCCGACAGGGTTAACATATGGCTACACCTTC	CSARDPTGLTYGYTF
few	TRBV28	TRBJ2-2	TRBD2	TGTGCCAGCAGTCCACCGACTAGCAGAGCGAACACCGGGGAGCTGTTTTTT	CASSPPTSRANTGELFF
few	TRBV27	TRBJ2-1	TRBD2	TGTGCCAGCAGTTTTGGGTTTAGCGGGTCCTACAATGAGCAGTTCTTC	CASSFGFSGSYNEQFF
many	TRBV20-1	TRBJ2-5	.	TGCAGTGCTAGCAGGGGCTCCCTCGAAGAGACCCAGTACTTC	CSASRGSLEETQYF
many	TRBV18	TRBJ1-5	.	TGTGCCAGCTCACCGTTACAGAGCCTGGGCAATCAGCCCCAGCATTTT	CASSPLQSLGNQPQHF
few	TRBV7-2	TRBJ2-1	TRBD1	TGTGCCAGCAGCTTAGAGGGGACAGTAACTAATGAGCAGTTCTTC	CASSLEGTVTNEQFF
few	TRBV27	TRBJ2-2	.	TGTGCCAGCAGTACGACGGGACTGGTCGCCGGGGAGCTGTTTTTT	CASSTTGLVAGELFF
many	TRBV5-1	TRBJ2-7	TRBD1	TGCGCCAGCAGCCAAGACAGGGGGCGCGCGCGGGAGCAGTACTTC	CASSQDRGRAREQYF
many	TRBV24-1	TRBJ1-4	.	TGTGCCACCAGGGGGACGGCGAATGAAAAACTGTTTTTT	CATRGTANEKLFF
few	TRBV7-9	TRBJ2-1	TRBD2	TGTGCCAGCAGCCGGAGCGGGAGCTCCTACAATGAGCAGTTCTTC	CASSRSGSSYNEQFF
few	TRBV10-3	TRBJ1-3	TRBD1	TGTGCCATCAGTGATTGGGACAGGGGCCAGGGAAGTGGAAACACCATATATTTT	CAISDWDRGQGSGNTIYF
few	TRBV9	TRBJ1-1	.	TGTGCCAGCAGCGTAGGGGGGGGAAGTGAAGCTTTCTTT	CASSVGGGSEAFF
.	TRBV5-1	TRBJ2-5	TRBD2	TGCGCCAGCAGCTTGGGGCAGGTAGCGGGAGGGCAAGAGACCCAGTACTTC	CASSLGQVAGGQETQYF
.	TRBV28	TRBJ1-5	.	TGTGCCAGCAGCCCCCACGGGGGGAGTCAGCCCCAGCATTTT	CASSPHGGSQPQHF
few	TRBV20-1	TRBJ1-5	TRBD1	TGCAGTGCTAGAGATCCGGACAGGGGAACTTATAGCAATCAGCCCCAGCATTTT	CSARDPDRGTYSNQPQHF
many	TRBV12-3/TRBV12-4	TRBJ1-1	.	TGTGCCAGCAGCTTAGACTTGGGGACGACTGAAGCTTTCTTT	CASSLDLGTTEAFF
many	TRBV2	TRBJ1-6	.	TGTGCCAGCAGTGAGGCGTCCTGGGATAATTCACCCCTCCACTTT	CASSEASWDNSPLHF
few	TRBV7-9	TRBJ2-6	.	TGTGCCAGCATCGATTCAGGGATTTTAACGTCTGGGGCCAACGTCCTGACTTTC	CASIDSGILTSGANVLTF
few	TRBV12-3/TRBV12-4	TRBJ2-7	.	TGTGCCAGCAGTTTAGTCGGGGTCCACGAGCAGTACTTC	CASSLVGVHEQYF
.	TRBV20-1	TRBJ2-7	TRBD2	TGCAGTGCTATGGGGGGGGACTCCCCTGTGGGACTAACCTACGAGCAGTACTTC	CSAMGGDSPVGLTYEQYF
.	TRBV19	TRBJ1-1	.	TGTGCCGGTAGGGCAACAGGTTACACTGAAGCTTTCTTT	CAGRATGYTEAFF
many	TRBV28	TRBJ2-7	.	TGTGCCAGCAGTTCCTGGCAGGGTCTCTCCTACGAGCAGTACTTC	CASSSWQGLSYEQYF
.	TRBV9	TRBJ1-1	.	TGTGCCAGCAGCGGTACCGGGACGCATGAAGCTTTCTTT	CASSGTGTHEAFF
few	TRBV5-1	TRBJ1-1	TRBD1	TGCGCCAGCAGCCGAGGGGGGACAGGTCCTGAAGCTTTCTTT	CASSRGGTGPEAFF
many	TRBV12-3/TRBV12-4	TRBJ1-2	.	TGTGCCAGCAGTTTAAGGGTCCATGGCTACACCTTC	CASSLRVHGYTF
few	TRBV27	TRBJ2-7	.	TGTGCCAGCAGTTTAGGGGACTTAGGCGAGCAGTACTTC	CASSLGDLGEQYF
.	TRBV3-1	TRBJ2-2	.	TGTGCCAGCAGCCCCCTGGCGACTAGGTCGAACACCGGGGAGCTGTTTTTT	CASSPLATRSNTGELFF
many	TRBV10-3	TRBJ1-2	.	TGTGCCATCAGTGACAGAACTCTGCGGGGCTATGGCTACACCTTC	CAISDRTLRGYGYTF
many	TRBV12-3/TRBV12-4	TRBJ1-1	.	TGTGCCAGCAGCCGCCGGGGGGCGGAGAGCACTGAAGCTTTCTTT	CASSRRGAESTEAFF